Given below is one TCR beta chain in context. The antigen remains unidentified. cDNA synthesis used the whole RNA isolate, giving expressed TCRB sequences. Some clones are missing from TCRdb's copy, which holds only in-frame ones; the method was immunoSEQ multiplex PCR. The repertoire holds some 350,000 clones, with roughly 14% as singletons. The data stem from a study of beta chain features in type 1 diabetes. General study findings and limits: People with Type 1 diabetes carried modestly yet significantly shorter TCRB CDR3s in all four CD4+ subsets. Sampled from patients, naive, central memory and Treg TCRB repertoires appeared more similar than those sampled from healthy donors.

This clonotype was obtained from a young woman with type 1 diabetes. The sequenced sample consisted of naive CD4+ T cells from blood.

This chain's CDR3 is CASSLVQGFEKLFF. Here the CDR3 DNA reads TGTGCCAGCAGTTTGGTACAGGGGTTCGAAAAACTGTTTTTT. The rearrangement links TRBV28 to TRBJ1-4; 7 nucleotides match TRBD1. J was trimmed by 8 bases and V by 3 bases; bases with no gene match: 6. The CDR3 is 14 residues long. Germline V gene data show CDR1 as MDHEN and CDR2 as SYDVKM.